This T cell receptor beta chain came from a study of siplizumab effects on memory and regulatory T cells. CDR3 length: 11 residues. Germline V CDR1 and CDR2: DFQATT, SNEGSKA (reference sequence). The V gene lost 5 bases and the J gene lost 1 base, with 5 bases spanning the gap. As concerns this clone: Its antigen is unidentified.

Some clones are missing from TCRdb's copy, which holds only in-frame ones; the method was immunoSEQ multiplex PCR. The sample lists some 96,000 clones; more than 90% were seen once. Findings and limits, study-wide: Proliferating Tregs taken from siplizumab cultures were not shown to have a confirmed suppressive function.

This receptor was taken from a human donor in good health. V and J are TRBV20-1 and TRBJ2-5; no clear D. The sequencing sample was made of CD4+ T cells sorted from blood. In nucleotides, the CDR3 is TGCAGTGCTTCGGGCCAAGAGACCCAGTACTTC. Its translation: CSASGQETQYF.